This T cell receptor beta chain was sequenced in a study of response to subunit inactivated influenza vaccine. The germline V gene has CDR1 SQVTM and CDR2 ANQGSEA. The CDR3 has 14 residues. The trim removed 4 bases at V and 5 bases at J, leaving 6 bases unmatched. One entry per CDR3 protein, called by TCRdb with MiXCR from the RT-PCR reads. The top ten hold around a tenth of the sample, which has approximately 290,000 distinct CDR3 sequences, over 20% seen once. Overall study findings and caveats: Each seasonal influenza vaccination recruits few new T cells, the authors suggested.

Comment on this clonotype: What it binds is unknown.

Sequencing used PBMCs from blood, obtained roughly 20 months after vaccination. This chain connects TRBV29-1 to TRBJ2-3; 10 bases line up with TRBD2. This receptor was obtained from a man aged 50 to 75 who received an inactivated influenza vaccine. The CDR3 DNA follows: TGCAGCGTTGGACCTAGCGGGAGAGGAGATACGCAGTATTTT. Protein product: CSVGPSGRGDTQYF.